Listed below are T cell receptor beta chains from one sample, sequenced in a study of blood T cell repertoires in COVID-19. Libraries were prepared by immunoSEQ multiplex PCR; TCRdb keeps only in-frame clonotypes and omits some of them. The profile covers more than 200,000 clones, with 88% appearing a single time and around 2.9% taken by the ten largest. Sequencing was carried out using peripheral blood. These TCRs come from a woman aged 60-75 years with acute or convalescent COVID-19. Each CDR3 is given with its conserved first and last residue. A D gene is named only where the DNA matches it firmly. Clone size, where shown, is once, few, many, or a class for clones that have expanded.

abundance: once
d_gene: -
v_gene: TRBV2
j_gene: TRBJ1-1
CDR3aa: CASREKEAFF
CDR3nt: TGTGCCAGCCGAGAGAAGGAAGCTTTCTTT

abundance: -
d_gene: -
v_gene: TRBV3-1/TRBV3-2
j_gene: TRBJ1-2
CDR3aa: CASSQESAGLGYTF
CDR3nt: TGTGCCAGCAGCCAAGAATCGGCAGGGTTGGGCTACACCTTC

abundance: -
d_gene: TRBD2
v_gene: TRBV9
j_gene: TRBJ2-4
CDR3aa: CASSASGTSGKSAKNIQYF
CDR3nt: TGTGCCAGCAGCGCTTCCGGGACTAGCGGGAAGTCGGCCAAAAACATTCAGTACTTC

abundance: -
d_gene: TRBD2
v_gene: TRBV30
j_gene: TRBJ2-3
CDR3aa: CAWRKTGGKRSDTQYF
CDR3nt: TGTGCCTGGAGGAAGACGGGGGGTAAAAGGTCAGATACGCAGTATTTT

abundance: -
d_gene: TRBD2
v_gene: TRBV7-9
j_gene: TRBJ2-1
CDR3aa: CASRPLAGEKDEQFF
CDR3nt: TGTGCCAGCAGGCCTCTAGCGGGGGAAAAGGATGAGCAGTTCTTC

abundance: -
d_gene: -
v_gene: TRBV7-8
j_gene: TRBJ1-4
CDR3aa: CASRPAGNRDEKLFF
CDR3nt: TGTGCCAGCAGGCCCGCAGGAAACAGGGATGAAAAACTGTTTTTT

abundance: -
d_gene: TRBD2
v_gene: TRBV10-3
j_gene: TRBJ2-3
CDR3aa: CAISSFPGLASTDTQYF
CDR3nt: TGTGCCATCAGTTCTTTCCCGGGACTAGCGAGCACAGATACGCAGTATTTT

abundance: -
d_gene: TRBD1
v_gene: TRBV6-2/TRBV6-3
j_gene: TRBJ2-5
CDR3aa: CASSRGLFPQETQYF
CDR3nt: TGTGCCAGCAGCAGGGGGCTTTTCCCCCAAGAGACCCAGTACTTC

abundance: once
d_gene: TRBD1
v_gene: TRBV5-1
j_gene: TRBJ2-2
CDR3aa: CASSFSWDRGLLSGTGELFF
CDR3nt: TGCGCCAGCAGCTTTTCTTGGGACAGGGGGCTATTGTCGGGCACCGGGGAGCTGTTTTTT

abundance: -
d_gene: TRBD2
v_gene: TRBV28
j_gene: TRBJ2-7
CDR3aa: CASSLVGGLLHEQYF
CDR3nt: TGTGCCAGCAGTTTGGTCGGGGGGTTACTCCACGAGCAGTACTTC

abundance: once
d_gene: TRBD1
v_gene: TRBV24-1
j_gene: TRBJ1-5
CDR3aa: CATGGTGVGQPQHF
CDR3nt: TGTGCCACCGGAGGGACAGGGGTCGGGCAGCCCCAGCATTTT

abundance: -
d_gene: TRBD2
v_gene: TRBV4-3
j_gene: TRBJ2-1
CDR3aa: CASSQVLAGVAYNEQFF
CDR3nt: TGCGCCAGCAGCCAAGTACTAGCGGGAGTCGCCTACAATGAGCAGTTCTTC

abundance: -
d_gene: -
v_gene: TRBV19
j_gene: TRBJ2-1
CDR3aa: CASSDFPVSYNEQFF
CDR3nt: TGTGCCAGTAGTGACTTCCCCGTCTCCTACAATGAGCAGTTCTTC

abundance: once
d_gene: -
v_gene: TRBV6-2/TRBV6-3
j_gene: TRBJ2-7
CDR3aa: CASSYEALRDHYEQYF
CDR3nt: TGTGCCAGCAGTTACGAGGCGCTTAGAGATCACTACGAGCAGTACTTC

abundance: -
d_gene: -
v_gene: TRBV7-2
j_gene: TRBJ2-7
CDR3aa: CASGFRDEQYF
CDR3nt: TGTGCCAGCGGGTTCAGGGACGAGCAGTACTTC

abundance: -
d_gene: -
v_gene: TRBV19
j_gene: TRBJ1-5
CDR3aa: CASTTTALASNQPQHF
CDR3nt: TGTGCCAGTACCACTACGGCGTTGGCTAGCAATCAGCCCCAGCATTTT

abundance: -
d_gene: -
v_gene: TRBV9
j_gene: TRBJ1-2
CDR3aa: CASSGDSGIRYTF
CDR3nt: TGTGCCAGCAGCGGAGATTCAGGGATACGCTACACCTTC

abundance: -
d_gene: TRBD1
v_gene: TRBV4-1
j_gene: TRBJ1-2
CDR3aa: CASRALRTGLDSNYGYTF
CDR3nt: TGCGCCAGCAGGGCACTGAGGACAGGGTTGGATTCGAACTATGGCTACACCTTC

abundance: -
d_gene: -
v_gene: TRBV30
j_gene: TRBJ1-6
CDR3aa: CACPAGGYSYNSPLHF
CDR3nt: TGTGCCTGTCCTGCAGGAGGTTACTCCTATAATTCACCCCTCCACTTT

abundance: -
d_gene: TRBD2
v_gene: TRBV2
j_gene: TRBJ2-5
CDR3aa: CASRNLAGGLGGTQYF
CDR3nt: TGTGCCAGCAGAAACCTAGCGGGGGGCCTGGGGGGGACCCAGTACTTC

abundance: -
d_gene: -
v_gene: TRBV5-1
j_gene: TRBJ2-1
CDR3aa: CASSVTVSSYNEQFF
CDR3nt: TGCGCCAGCAGCGTGACAGTGAGCTCCTACAATGAGCAGTTCTTC

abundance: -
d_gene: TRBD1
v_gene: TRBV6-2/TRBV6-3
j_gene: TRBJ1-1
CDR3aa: CASSKIPGQGVNTEAFF
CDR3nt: TGTGCCAGCAGTAAGATCCCGGGACAGGGAGTGAACACTGAAGCTTTCTTT

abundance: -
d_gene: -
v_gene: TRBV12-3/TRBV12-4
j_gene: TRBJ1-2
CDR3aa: CASEDVGGYGYTF
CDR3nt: TGTGCCAGCGAGGACGTAGGGGGATATGGCTACACCTTC

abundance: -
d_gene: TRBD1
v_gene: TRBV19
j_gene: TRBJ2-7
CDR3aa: CASSIVGTGDYEQYF
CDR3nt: TGTGCCAGTAGTATAGTGGGGACAGGGGACTACGAGCAGTACTTC

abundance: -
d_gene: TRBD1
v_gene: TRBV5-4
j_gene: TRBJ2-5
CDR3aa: CASSSTGVGETQYF
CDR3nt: TGTGCCAGCAGCTCGACAGGGGTGGGGGAGACCCAGTACTTC

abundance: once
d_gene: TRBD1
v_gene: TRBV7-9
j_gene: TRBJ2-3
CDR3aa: CASSPDRVGDTQYF
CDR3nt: TGTGCCAGCAGCCCGGACAGGGTTGGAGATACGCAGTATTTT

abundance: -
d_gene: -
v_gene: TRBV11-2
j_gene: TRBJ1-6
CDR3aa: CASSLDRVASPLHF
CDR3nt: TGTGCCAGCAGCTTAGACAGGGTGGCTTCACCCCTCCACTTT

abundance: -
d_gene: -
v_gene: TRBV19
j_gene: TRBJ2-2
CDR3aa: CASSITGVIGELFF
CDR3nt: TGTGCCAGTAGTATTACGGGGGTTATTGGGGAGCTGTTTTTT

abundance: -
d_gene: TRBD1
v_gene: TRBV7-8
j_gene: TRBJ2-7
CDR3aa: CASSLGNRGSYEQYF
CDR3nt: TGTGCCAGCAGCTTGGGAAACAGGGGAAGCTACGAGCAGTACTTC

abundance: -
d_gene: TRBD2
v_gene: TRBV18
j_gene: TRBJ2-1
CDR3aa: CASSAGGRNYNEQFF
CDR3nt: TGTGCCAGCTCGGCCGGCGGGAGGAACTACAATGAGCAGTTCTTC

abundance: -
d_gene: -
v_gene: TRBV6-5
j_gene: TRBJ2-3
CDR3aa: CASSFRSGTDTQYF
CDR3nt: TGTGCCAGCAGTTTCCGTAGCGGCACAGATACGCAGTATTTT

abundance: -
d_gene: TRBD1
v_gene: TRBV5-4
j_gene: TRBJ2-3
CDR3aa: CASSLEQGALTDTQYF
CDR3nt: TGTGCCAGCAGCTTGGAACAGGGGGCCCTCACAGATACGCAGTATTTT

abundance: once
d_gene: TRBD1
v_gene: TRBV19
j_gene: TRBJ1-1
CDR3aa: CASSTRQGARSEAFF
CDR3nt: TGTGCCAGTAGTACCAGACAGGGGGCGCGGTCTGAAGCTTTCTTT

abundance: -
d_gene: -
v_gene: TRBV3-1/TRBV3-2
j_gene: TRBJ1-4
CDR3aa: CASSRQGTEKLFF
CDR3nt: TGTGCCAGCAGCCGGCAGGGAACCGAAAAACTGTTTTTT

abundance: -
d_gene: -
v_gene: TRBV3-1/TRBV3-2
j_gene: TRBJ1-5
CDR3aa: CASSPHDSHNQPQHF
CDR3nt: TGTGCCAGCAGCCCTCACGACAGCCACAATCAGCCCCAGCATTTT

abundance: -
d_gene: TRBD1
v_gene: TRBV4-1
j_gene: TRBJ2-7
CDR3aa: CASSQRGTGFSYEQYF
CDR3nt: TGCGCCAGCAGCCAACGAGGGACAGGGTTCTCCTACGAGCAGTACTTC

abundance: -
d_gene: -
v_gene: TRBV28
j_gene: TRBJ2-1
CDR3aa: CASRPLGGGPDNEQFF
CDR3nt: TGTGCCAGCAGGCCGTTAGGGGGAGGGCCGGACAATGAGCAGTTCTTC

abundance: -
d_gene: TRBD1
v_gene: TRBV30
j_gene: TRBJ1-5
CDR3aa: CAWGTGSNSNQPQHF
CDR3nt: TGTGCCTGGGGGACAGGGTCAAATAGCAATCAGCCCCAGCATTTT

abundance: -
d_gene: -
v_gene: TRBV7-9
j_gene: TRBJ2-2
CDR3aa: CASSPGVGSPSVLFF
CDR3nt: TGTGCCAGCAGCCCGGGGGTAGGCTCTCCCTCGGTGCTGTTTTTT

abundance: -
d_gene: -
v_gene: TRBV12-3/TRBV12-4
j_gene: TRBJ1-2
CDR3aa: CASSPRTRYGYTF
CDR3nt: TGTGCCAGCAGCCCGAGGACAAGATATGGCTACACCTTC

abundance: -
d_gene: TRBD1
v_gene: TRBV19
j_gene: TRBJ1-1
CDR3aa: CATGQGSTAEAFF
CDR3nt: TGTGCCACCGGACAGGGGAGCACAGCTGAAGCTTTCTTT

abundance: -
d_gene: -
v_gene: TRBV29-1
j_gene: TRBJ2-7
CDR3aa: CSVGTGTGSYEQYF
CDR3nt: TGCAGCGTCGGGACCGGGACTGGGAGCTACGAGCAGTACTTC

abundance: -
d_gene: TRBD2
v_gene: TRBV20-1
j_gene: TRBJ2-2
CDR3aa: CSASSLAGGLSGELFF
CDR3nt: TGCAGTGCTAGTTCCCTAGCGGGGGGGCTTTCCGGGGAGCTGTTTTTT

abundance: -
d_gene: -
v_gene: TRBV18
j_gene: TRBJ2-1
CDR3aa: CASSSDSYNEQFF
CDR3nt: TGTGCCAGCTCCTCGGACAGCTACAATGAGCAGTTCTTC

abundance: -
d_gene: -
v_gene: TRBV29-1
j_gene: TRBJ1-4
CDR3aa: CSVVVGNEKLFF
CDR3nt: TGCAGCGTTGTTGTCGGGAATGAAAAACTGTTTTTT